The 7 T cell receptor beta chains below all came from one sample that was sequenced in a study of tumor and adjacent non-tumor tissue in lung cancer. RNA was extracted from bulk tissue without any cell sorting. TCRbeta libraries were built with three rounds of nested PCR, modified from ARM-PCR. From the multiplex PCR reads, TCRdb called clonotypes with MiXCR, one entry per CDR3 protein. The sample includes approximately 120,000 distinct CDR3 sequences, about 66% of them seen just once. Sequencing used lung tumor tissue. The source of these receptors is a man younger than 40 with non-small cell lung cancer.

The V and J genes are TRBV12-3 or TRBV12-4 and TRBJ1-1; the D gene is possibly TRBD1 (5 bases). V was trimmed by 5 bases and J by 5 bases, leaving 9 bases between them. This CDR3 has 12 amino acids. The chain's CDR3 is CASSLGATEAFF. CDR3 bases: TGTGCCAGCAGTCTAGGGGCGACTGAAGCTTTCTTT.

As to this clonotype: A junction end diverges from the germline sequence, so it may reflect a read error. The rearrangement uses TRBV12-3 or TRBV12-4 and TRBJ1-1; possibly TRBD1 for D (5 bases). This CDR3 has 16 residues. The CDR3 coding sequence is TGTGCCAGCAGTCCCTGGACACTAATGTTGAACACCGAAGCTTTCTTT. This translates into CASSPWTLMLNTEAFF.

This clonotype has more than one count but fewer than ten. The V call is TRBV7-9, the J call TRBJ2-7, with D tentatively TRBD2 (5 bases). This CDR3 comprises 13 residues. Germline loops: CDR1 SEHNR, CDR2 FQNEAQ (reference sequence). With 5 bases removed from V and 5 bases from J, the gap between germline ends came to 13 bases. The CDR3 sequence: CASSRTLAHEQYF. CDR3 nucleotide sequence: TGTGCCAGCAGCCGTACTCTAGCCCACGAGCAGTACTTC.

This clonotype was counted ten times or more. The junction does not match germline at one end; this may be a read error. The V and J genes are TRBV12-3 or TRBV12-4 and TRBJ2-7; 7 bases are a match to TRBD1. This CDR3 is built from 14 residues. The CDR3 reads CASSLRQGVFGIHF. The DNA for the CDR3 is TGTGCCAGCAGTTTACGGCAGGGGGTTTTTGGTATCCACTTC.

A note on this clonotype: This sequence may be a read error, since a much larger clone differs from it by one base. This chain links TRBV4-2 with TRBJ2-2; D uncertain. The CDR3 spans 15 residues. Germline V gene lookup returns CDR1 LGHNA and CDR2 YNFKEQ. V lost 1 base to trimming and J lost 1 base, with 7 bases between them. CDR3 region: CASSQGHMNTGELFF. CDR3 bases: TGTGCCAGCAGCCAAGGACACATGAACACCGGGGAGCTGTTTTTT.

Ten or more counts support this clonotype. The chain uses TRBV12-3 or TRBV12-4 and TRBJ1-1, with D perhaps matching TRBD1 (5 bases). CDR3 length equals 15 residues. V was pared by 4 bases and J by 5 bases, with 17 bases between. In DNA, the CDR3 is TGTGCCAGCAGTTCACGAGGGACCGTGGCTACTGAAGCTTTCTTT. As protein: CASSSRGTVATEAFF.

For this clonotype: A much larger clonotype is one base distant, so this may be a read error. V is TRBV6-2 or TRBV6-3 and J is TRBJ2-7; the D call may be TRBD1 or TRBD2 (5 bases each). The germline gives CDR1 MNHEY, CDR2 SVGEGT. V was shortened by 7 bases and J by 7 bases, with 17 bases between the two germline ends. CDR3 size: 13 residues. CDR3 loop: CASNPSGHWEQYF. The CDR3 DNA follows: TGTGCCAGCAATCCCTCGGGGCACTGGGAGCAGTACTTC.